This TCR beta chain was obtained from a study of blood T cell repertoires in COVID-19. On the study more broadly: COVID-19 samples from acute and convalescent phases originated in the United States, Italy and Spain. Sample material is recorded as cDNA or gDNA derived from T cells, B-cell-depleted T cells, or PBMCs.

Points on this clone: The junction does not match germline at one end; this may be a read error.

The CDR3 has 15 residues. Germline CDR1 reads SSHAT; CDR2 reads FNYEAQ (reference sequence). The authors' processing: Amplification of reference gene primers was used by the study to estimate nucleated cell counts. Sequencing used immunoSEQ multiplex PCR; TCRdb keeps in-frame clones, though not all of them. The V and J calls and clone size are taken from that table; D and trimming were inferred from the DNA. The sample lists 350,000 to 500,000 clones; approximately 91% were seen once. Self-reported history from a screening survey and questionnaire set each donor's cohort. What was sequenced was PBMCs or T cells enriched from blood (not recorded which). The receptor's source is a woman aged 18-29 years who had been exposed to COVID-19. The rearrangement links TRBV7-7 to TRBJ2-3; TRBD2 matches 12 bases. In DNA form, the CDR3 reads TGTGCTAGCAGCTTAGCTAGCGGGGGGGCCGATACGCAGTATTTT. Translating gives CASSLASGGADTQYF.